The clone carrying this T cell receptor beta chain was found once. Related graft donors supplied nonmyeloablative bone marrow transplants, and mixed chimerism was transient. The method was immunoSEQ multiplex PCR; TCRdb's version includes in-frame clones alone and lacks a portion of them. The data show roughly 64,000 clones, around 87% seen once. This sample was included in a study of Tregs in tolerant kidney transplant recipients. The origin of this receptor is a human patient who received a combined kidney and bone marrow transplant. Some of these T cells may belong to the graft donor. Source: CD4+ T cells from blood (PBMCs), taken 6 months after the transplant.

The CDR3 coding sequence is TGTGCCAGCAGTTTCGGACTAGCGGTGGGCGGGGAGCTGTTTTTT. This encodes CASSFGLAVGGELFF. The chain uses TRBV11-3 and TRBJ2-2; 10 bases match TRBD2. The V gene's germline CDR1 is SGHNT and CDR2 YENEEA. Losses at the gene ends were 6 bases for V and 7 bases for J; bases not matched to a gene: 8. CDR3 size: 15 residues.